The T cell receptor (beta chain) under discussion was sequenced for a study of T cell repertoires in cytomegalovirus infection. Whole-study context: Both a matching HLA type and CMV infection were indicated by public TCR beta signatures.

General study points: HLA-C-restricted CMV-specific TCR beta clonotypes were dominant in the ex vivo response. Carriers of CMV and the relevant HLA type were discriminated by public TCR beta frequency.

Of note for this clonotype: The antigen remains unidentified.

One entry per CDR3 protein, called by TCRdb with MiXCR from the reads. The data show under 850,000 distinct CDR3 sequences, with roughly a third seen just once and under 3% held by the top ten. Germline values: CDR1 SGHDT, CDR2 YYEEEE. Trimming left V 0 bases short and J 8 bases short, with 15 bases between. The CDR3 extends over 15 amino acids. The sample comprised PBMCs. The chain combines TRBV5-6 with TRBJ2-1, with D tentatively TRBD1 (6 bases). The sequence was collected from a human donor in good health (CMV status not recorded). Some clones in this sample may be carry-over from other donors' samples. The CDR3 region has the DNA TGTGCCAGCAGCTTGGAACTGCGAGGGGGACATGAGCAGTTCTTC. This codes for CASSLELRGGHEQFF.